These 17 T cell receptor beta chains were all obtained from the same sample, sequenced in a study of long-term antiretroviral therapy in people with HIV. The assay used was immunoSEQ (version v3.0), run at survey level. TCRdb's table, derived via immunoSEQ multiplex PCR, lists solely in-frame clones and lacks some. This table holds approximately 25,000 clones, roughly 85% found once. The source was unsorted PBMCs, collected 1.2 years after starting antiretroviral therapy. Receptors were obtained from a man in his fifties with HIV.

The gene calls are TRBV5-1 and TRBJ2-3, with TRBD2 as a possible D gene (6 bases). With 1 base removed from V and 1 base from J, the gap between germline ends came to 7 bases. This CDR3 has 14 amino acids. Looked up from germline, CDR1 is SGHRS and CDR2 is YFSETQ. The CDR3, as DNA: TGCGCCAGCAGCTTGCCTAGCGGCACAGATACGCAGTATTTT. It yields the protein CASSLPSGTDTQYF.

J is TRBJ2-1 and V is TRBV6-5; possibly TRBD1 for D (7 bases). Germline loops: CDR1 MNHEY, CDR2 SVGAGI. The CDR3 sequence is 15 residues long. V gave up 6 bases and J gave up 3 bases, with 15 bases separating them. CDR3: CASSPQGGGYNEQFF. The CDR3 DNA reads TGTGCCAGCAGCCCTCAGGGGGGAGGCTACAATGAGCAGTTCTTC.

With regard to this clone: Compared with germline, one end of the junction differs, possibly owing to a read error. The CDR3 region is CASSMRTGLLF. The CDR3, as DNA: TGTGCCAGTAGTATGAGAACAGGGCTTCTCTTT. The chain is built from TRBV19 and TRBJ1-5, with D possibly matching TRBD1 (6 bases). CDR3 length equals 11 residues. Germline CDR1 reads LNHDA; CDR2 reads SQIVND (reference sequence). Together with reference TRBV19 and TRBJ1-5, the CDR3 gives the full variable domain: DGGITQSPKYLFRKEGQNVTLSCEQNLNHDAMYWYRQDPGQGLRLIYYSQIVNDFQKGDIAEGYSVSREKKESFPLTVTSAQKNPTAFYLCASSMRTGLLFGDGTRLSIL.

V is TRBV7-9 and J is TRBJ2-1, with D possibly TRBD1 on 6 matching bases. There are 16 residues in the CDR3. The V and J ends lost 4 bases and 2 bases respectively, with 15 bases between them. Germline lookup yields CDR1 SEHNR and CDR2 FQNEAQ (reference sequence). The CDR3 reads CASSSTQWTAYNEQFF. The CDR3 DNA is TGTGCCAGCAGCTCAACCCAATGGACAGCCTACAATGAGCAGTTCTTC.

This rearrangement joins TRBV5-5 to TRBJ1-5; D not certain. V lost 3 bases and J lost 0, with 7 bases in between. Per germline, CDR1 SGHKS and CDR2 YYEKEE (reference sequence). The CDR3 sequence is 14 residues long. CDR3: CASSSFHSNQPQHF. CDR3 DNA sequence: TGTGCCAGCAGCTCCTTCCATAGCAATCAGCCCCAGCATTTT. Using reference TRBV5-5 and TRBJ1-5 for the parts outside the CDR3, the full variable domain is DAGVTQSPTHLIKTRGQQVTLRCSPISGHKSVSWYQQVLGQGPQFIFQYYEKEERGRGNFPDRFSARQFPNYSSELNVNALLLGDSALYLCASSSFHSNQPQHFGDGTRLSIL.

The chain combines TRBV30 with TRBJ2-7, with D unclear. Germline CDR1 and CDR2: GTSNPN and SVGIG (reference sequence). This CDR3 has 13 residues. With 0 bases removed from V and 7 bases from J, the gap between germline ends came to 13 bases. The CDR3 coding sequence is TGTGCCTGGAGTGTACTGACCCAGCAAGAGCAGTACTTC. This encodes CAWSVLTQQEQYF.

This rearrangement joins TRBV27 to TRBJ1-1; D might be TRBD1 (6 bases). V was clipped by 7 bases and J by 3 bases, with 15 bases between them. The CDR3 is 14 amino acids. The germline CDR1 and CDR2 sequences are MNHEY and SMNVEV (reference sequence). CDR3 in amino acids: CASIPTRGDTEAFF. The CDR3 DNA reads as TGTGCCAGCATCCCCACGAGGGGGGACACTGAAGCTTTCTTT.

In its sample, this clone was seen a few times. The gene calls are TRBV7-9 and TRBJ1-2, with 9 bases fitting TRBD1. Per germline, CDR1 SEHNR and CDR2 FQNEAQ (reference sequence). The J segment lost 7 bases and the V segment lost 5 bases, leaving 8 bases of the junction unmatched. The CDR3 loop spans 14 amino acids. This CDR3 is CASSPSGTGFGYTF. Written as DNA, the CDR3 is TGTGCCAGCAGCCCCTCCGGGACAGGGTTTGGCTACACCTTC.

This chain uses TRBV28 with TRBJ1-4, with 8 bases lining up with TRBD1. This CDR3 spans 16 amino acids. Trimming at V came to 4 bases and at J to 4 bases, leaving 8 bases not matched to a gene. The germline CDR1 and CDR2 sequences are MDHEN and SYDVKM. The CDR3 DNA follows: TGTGCCAGCAGTTCCACCTTACAGGGGGATAATGAAAAACTGTTTTTT. The encoded protein is CASSSTLQGDNEKLFF.

The chain recombines TRBV5-4 with TRBJ1-4; possible D gene TRBD1, 6 bases. V was cut by 4 bases and J by 4 bases, with 11 bases left in between. Germline V gene sequence: CDR1 SGHNT, CDR2 YYREEE (reference sequence). The CDR3 runs to 14 residues. CDR3 nucleotide sequence: TGTGCCAGCAGCATCAGGGGACTTAATGAAAAACTGTTTTTT. Translated: CASSIRGLNEKLFF. Full variable domain (outside the CDR3, taken from reference TRBV5-4 and TRBJ1-4): ETGVTQSPTHLIKTRGQQVTLRCSSQSGHNTVSWYQQALGQGPQFIFQYYREEENGRGNFPPRFSGLQFPNYSSELNVNALELDDSALYLCASSIRGLNEKLFFGSGTQLSVL.

The genes are TRBV5-1 and TRBJ2-5, with D maybe TRBD2 (5 bases). Germline values: CDR1 SGHRS, CDR2 YFSETQ. The CDR3 totals 14 residues. Trimming took 0 bases from V and 5 from J, leaving 11 bases between them. The CDR3 DNA reads as TGCGCCAGCAGCTTGGGTCAGTCGGGGGAGACCCAGTACTTC. Translation gives CASSLGQSGETQYF. The variable domain in full, with the rest retrieved from reference TRBV5-1 and TRBJ2-5, is KAGVTQTPRYLIKTRGQQVTLSCSPISGHRSVSWYQQTPGQGLQFLFEYFSETQRNKGNFPGRFSGRQFSNSRSEMNVSTLELGDSALYLCASSLGQSGETQYFGPGTRLLVL.

This clone was observed a few times. This chain connects TRBV27 to TRBJ2-4; D gene ambiguous. This CDR3 spans 13 amino acids. Trimming left V 2 bases short and J 8 bases short, with 10 bases between. Looked up from germline, CDR1 is MNHEY and CDR2 is SMNVEV (reference sequence). The DNA of the CDR3 is TGTGCCAGCAGTTTACTGGCTTCGGACATTCAGTACTTC. Translated, it gives CASSLLASDIQYF.

The genes are TRBV7-3 and TRBJ2-3; D gene unclear. With 5 bases removed from V and 5 bases from J, the gap between germline ends came to 11 bases. CDR3 size: 13 residues. Germline loops: CDR1 SGHTA, CDR2 FQGTGA. The CDR3 sequence is CASSAWYLDTQYF. CDR3 nucleotide sequence: TGTGCCAGCAGCGCCTGGTATCTAGATACGCAGTATTTT.

The gene calls are TRBV2 and TRBJ1-1; TRBD1 matches 8 bases. The CDR3 contains 17 residues. Trimming removed 5 bases from V and 4 bases from J; junction bases left unmatched: 15. Germline-derived CDR1 and CDR2 are SNHLY and FYNNEI. CDR3 sequence reads: CASSPSTRGRGSTEAFF. CDR3 sequence (DNA): TGTGCCAGCAGTCCTTCAACCAGGGGGCGAGGATCCACTGAAGCTTTCTTT.

CDR3 sequence reads: CASSEETNTEAFF. Here the CDR3 DNA reads TGTGCCAGCAGTGAGGAGACGAACACTGAAGCTTTCTTT. This rearrangement joins TRBV2 to TRBJ1-1, with D hard to call. V lost 3 bases to trimming and J lost 1 base, with 6 bases between them. Germline V lookup: CDR1 SNHLY, CDR2 FYNNEI. This CDR3 spans 13 amino acids.

The chain is built from TRBV6-1 and TRBJ1-5, with D perhaps TRBD1 (5 bases). Trimming shortened V by 3 bases and J by 4 bases, and 7 bases separated the two germline ends. This CDR3 has 13 residues. Germline V gene lookup returns CDR1 MNHNS and CDR2 SASEGT. The CDR3 region has the DNA TGTGCCAGCAGTGAGGGGCTAAATCAGCCCCAGCATTTT. Its protein is CASSEGLNQPQHF.

The rearrangement uses TRBV5-1 and TRBJ1-2; no firm D call. The length of the CDR3 is 15 residues. With 1 base removed from V and 11 bases from J, the gap between germline ends came to 21 bases. The germline V gene encodes CDR1 SGHRS and CDR2 YFSETQ. DNA of the CDR3: TGCGCCAGCAGCTTGCTACGAGAAGGGTCCAGTGGGTACACCTTC. Protein sequence: CASSLLREGSSGYTF.